Listed below are T cell receptor beta chains from one sample, sequenced in a study of post-analysis software for immune sequencing data. TCRdb re-derived calls from the PCR reads in MiXCR, one entry per CDR3 protein. In the table there are about 460,000 distinct CDR3 sequences, roughly 45% of which are singletons. The material sequenced was blood. The receptors stem from a girl between 5 and 17 years old with multiple sclerosis. Each CDR3 is given with its conserved first and last residue. Fields, in order: V gene, clone size, J gene, D gene, CDR3 protein, CDR3 DNA. The D gene is left open where the match is weak. Part of the rows lack a size; the others show once, few, many or a class for expanded clones.

V: TRBV6-6; size: -; J: TRBJ2-5; D: -; CDR3: CASSRLLQGSGETQYF; DNA: TGTGCCAGCAGTCGCCTGTTACAGGGAAGCGGAGAGACCCAGTACTTC
V: TRBV5-1; size: -; J: TRBJ1-5; D: -; CDR3: CASSRGPEKPQHF; DNA: TGCGCCAGCAGCAGGGGCCCAGAGAAACCCCAGCATTTT
V: TRBV29-1; size: -; J: TRBJ2-7; D: -; CDR3: CSVRESTDEQYF; DNA: TGCAGCGTACGGGAGAGCACCGACGAGCAGTACTTC
V: TRBV9; size: few; J: TRBJ1-2; D: -; CDR3: CASSVYDSPNYGYTF; DNA: TGTGCCAGCAGCGTTTATGACAGTCCTAACTATGGCTACACCTTC
V: TRBV20-1; size: -; J: TRBJ2-3; D: TRBD1; CDR3: CSPGQSFRTDTQYF; DNA: TGCAGTCCGGGACAGTCCTTTCGCACAGATACGCAGTATTTT
V: TRBV7-2; size: -; J: TRBJ2-7; D: -; CDR3: CASSASYRDYEQYF; DNA: TGTGCCAGCAGCGCATCTTACAGGGACTACGAGCAGTACTTC
V: TRBV7-3; size: once; J: TRBJ1-6; D: -; CDR3: CASSLGAGSPLHF; DNA: TGTGCCAGCAGCTTAGGGGCAGGATCACCCCTCCACTTT
V: TRBV12-3/TRBV12-4; size: -; J: TRBJ2-7; D: TRBD2; CDR3: CASSRRRGGLSYEQYF; DNA: TGTGCCAGCAGTCGCCGTCGGGGGGGGCTCTCCTACGAGCAGTACTTC
V: TRBV12-3/TRBV12-4; size: -; J: TRBJ2-7; D: TRBD1; CDR3: CASSSPRTGNYEQYF; DNA: TGTGCCAGCAGTTCCCCTAGGACAGGGAACTACGAGCAGTACTTC
V: TRBV7-2; size: -; J: TRBJ1-5; D: TRBD1; CDR3: CASSLGQTNQPQHF; DNA: TGTGCCAGCAGCTTGGGACAGACGAATCAGCCCCAGCATTTT
V: TRBV14; size: once; J: TRBJ2-3; D: -; CDR3: CASNGGRHTDTQYF; DNA: TGTGCCAGCAATGGAGGGAGGCACACAGATACGCAGTATTTT
V: TRBV15; size: -; J: TRBJ2-4; D: TRBD2; CDR3: CATSRETSGSKNIQYF; DNA: TGTGCCACCAGCAGAGAAACTAGCGGGAGCAAAAACATTCAGTACTTC
V: TRBV7-2; size: few; J: TRBJ1-1; D: -; CDR3: CASSLGRLNTEAFF; DNA: TGTGCCAGCAGCTTAGGACGCCTGAACACTGAAGCTTTCTTT
V: TRBV5-1; size: -; J: TRBJ2-1; D: -; CDR3: CASSFLSRDNEQFF; DNA: TGCGCCAGCAGCTTCTTAAGCAGGGACAATGAGCAGTTCTTC
V: TRBV27; size: few; J: TRBJ2-5; D: -; CDR3: CASSLSSVLTWETQYF; DNA: TGTGCCAGCAGTTTGAGTTCGGTCCTAACATGGGAGACCCAGTACTTC
V: TRBV7-8; size: -; J: TRBJ2-3; D: TRBD1; CDR3: CASSLRAGQGEVDTQYF; DNA: TGTGCCAGCAGCTTAAGGGCGGGACAGGGGGAAGTAGATACGCAGTATTTT
V: TRBV7-9; size: -; J: TRBJ2-5; D: -; CDR3: CAGSLVEETQYF; DNA: TGTGCCGGCAGCCTCGTAGAAGAGACCCAGTACTTC
V: TRBV14; size: many; J: TRBJ2-5; D: -; CDR3: CASSQGSFRAQYF; DNA: TGTGCCAGCAGCCAAGGGTCCTTCAGGGCCCAGTACTTC
V: TRBV6-2/TRBV6-3; size: -; J: TRBJ1-2; D: -; CDR3: CASSRKVGGYTF; DNA: TGTGCCAGCAGTCGAAAAGTCGGAGGCTACACCTTC
V: TRBV27; size: -; J: TRBJ2-1; D: TRBD2; CDR3: CASSLSASGRVWEQFF; DNA: TGTGCCAGCAGTTTATCGGCTAGCGGGAGGGTGTGGGAGCAGTTCTTC
V: TRBV28; size: few; J: TRBJ2-1; D: TRBD1; CDR3: CASSFFMETGGYNEQFF; DNA: TGTGCCAGCAGTTTTTTTATGGAGACAGGGGGCTACAATGAGCAGTTCTTC
V: TRBV4-1; size: -; J: TRBJ2-5; D: -; CDR3: CASSQVSRATQYF; DNA: TGCGCCAGCAGCCAAGTTAGTCGCGCCACCCAGTACTTC
V: TRBV6-5; size: -; J: TRBJ2-7; D: TRBD2; CDR3: CASSSDRWASGRSYEQYF; DNA: TGTGCCAGCAGTTCCGACCGGTGGGCTAGCGGGAGATCCTACGAGCAGTACTTC
V: TRBV28; size: few; J: TRBJ2-1; D: -; CDR3: CASSLRDPEQFF; DNA: TGTGCCAGCAGTTTGAGAGATCCTGAGCAGTTCTTC
V: TRBV5-1; size: -; J: TRBJ2-1; D: TRBD2; CDR3: CASSGTSGRLYNEQFF; DNA: TGCGCCAGCAGCGGGACTAGCGGACGACTCTACAATGAGCAGTTCTTC
V: TRBV20-1; size: -; J: TRBJ1-5; D: -; CDR3: CSARRGGSNQPQHF; DNA: TGCAGTGCTAGAAGGGGGGGAAGCAATCAGCCCCAGCATTTT
V: TRBV7-6; size: once; J: TRBJ2-7; D: -; CDR3: CASSLNELGEQYF; DNA: TGTGCCAGCAGCTTAAATGAGTTGGGCGAGCAGTACTTC
V: TRBV25-1; size: -; J: TRBJ2-7; D: TRBD1; CDR3: CASSVNSGTGNSYEQYF; DNA: TGTGCCAGCAGTGTCAACTCCGGGACAGGAAATTCCTACGAGCAGTACTTC
V: TRBV29-1; size: few; J: TRBJ2-3; D: TRBD2; CDR3: CSATPGLAGGDTQYF; DNA: TGCAGCGCTACTCCGGGACTAGCGGGGGGGGATACGCAGTATTTT
V: TRBV12-3/TRBV12-4; size: -; J: TRBJ2-5; D: -; CDR3: CASSLQGLRETQYF; DNA: TGTGCCAGCAGTTTACAGGGGCTCCGAGAGACCCAGTACTTC
V: TRBV20-1; size: -; J: TRBJ2-1; D: TRBD2; CDR3: CSARDRGGPGNEQFF; DNA: TGCAGTGCTAGAGATCGGGGGGGCCCTGGAAATGAGCAGTTCTTC
V: TRBV3-1; size: -; J: TRBJ2-1; D: TRBD2; CDR3: CTSSQERTSGYNEQFF; DNA: TGTACCAGCAGCCAAGAAAGAACTAGCGGGTACAATGAGCAGTTCTTC
V: TRBV5-1; size: -; J: TRBJ2-1; D: -; CDR3: CASSLEGRTYNEQFF; DNA: TGCGCCAGCAGCTTGGAGGGGAGAACCTACAATGAGCAGTTCTTC
V: TRBV7-9; size: -; J: TRBJ2-5; D: TRBD1; CDR3: CASSLVGQGEETQYF; DNA: TGTGCCAGCAGCTTAGTGGGACAGGGAGAAGAGACCCAGTACTTC
V: TRBV27; size: -; J: TRBJ2-1; D: -; CDR3: CASSRTGSHEQFF; DNA: TGTGCCAGCAGTCGGACCGGGAGCCACGAGCAGTTCTTC
V: TRBV7-9; size: few; J: TRBJ2-5; D: TRBD1; CDR3: CASIHRGVGQETQYF; DNA: TGTGCCAGCATACACAGGGGAGTGGGGCAAGAGACCCAGTACTTC
V: TRBV7-3; size: few; J: TRBJ2-7; D: -; CDR3: CASSSSSSYEQYF; DNA: TGTGCCAGCAGCTCGTCGAGCTCCTACGAGCAGTACTTC
V: TRBV9; size: -; J: TRBJ1-1; D: TRBD1; CDR3: CASSVVQGGPHTEAFF; DNA: TGTGCCAGCAGCGTAGTACAGGGGGGACCTCACACTGAAGCTTTCTTT
V: TRBV27; size: few; J: TRBJ2-3; D: -; CDR3: CASSFSWRDTQYF; DNA: TGTGCCAGCAGTTTTTCCTGGAGAGATACGCAGTATTTT
V: TRBV7-9; size: -; J: TRBJ2-1; D: TRBD2; CDR3: CASSPGGLMRSYNEQFF; DNA: TGTGCCAGCAGTCCCGGGGGGTTGATGCGCTCCTACAATGAGCAGTTCTTC
V: TRBV7-9; size: -; J: TRBJ2-5; D: TRBD2; CDR3: CASSLGGGGTNQETQYF; DNA: TGTGCCAGCAGCTTAGGTGGCGGGGGAACCAACCAAGAGACCCAGTACTTC
V: TRBV6-5; size: -; J: TRBJ1-2; D: TRBD1; CDR3: CASSYSMTGRYGYTF; DNA: TGTGCCAGCAGTTACTCGATGACAGGGAGGTATGGCTACACCTTC
V: TRBV20-1; size: -; J: TRBJ1-1; D: TRBD1; CDR3: CSASNTGGGTEAFF; DNA: TGCAGTGCAAGCAATACAGGGGGGGGTACTGAAGCTTTCTTT
V: TRBV7-8; size: few; J: TRBJ1-1; D: -; CDR3: CASSERAGVTEAFF; DNA: TGTGCCAGCAGCGAGCGCGCGGGGGTCACTGAAGCTTTCTTT
V: TRBV14; size: -; J: TRBJ2-5; D: TRBD1; CDR3: CASSNRGSETQYF; DNA: TGTGCCAGCAGCAACAGGGGATCCGAGACCCAGTACTTC
V: TRBV28; size: -; J: TRBJ2-7; D: -; CDR3: CASSLVRLTYEQYF; DNA: TGTGCCAGCAGTTTAGTCAGGCTAACCTACGAGCAGTACTTC
V: TRBV5-6; size: -; J: TRBJ2-5; D: -; CDR3: CASSLGAGQRANEQYF; DNA: TGTGCCAGCAGCTTGGGGGCGGGCCAGAGAGCCAATGAGCAGTACTTC